What follows are 5 T cell receptor beta chains derived from one specimen sequenced in a study of T cell changes during pregnancy in multiple sclerosis. Profiling relied on immunoSEQ multiplex PCR, and the TCRdb table lists in-frame clones only, not all of them. There are 40,000 to 50,000 clones in the sample; approximately 90% occur only once, and 6.5% to 9% lies in the top ten. The sequences come from CD8+ T cells from peripheral blood mononuclear cells, collected in the third trimester of pregnancy. The origin of the receptors is a female donor with multiple sclerosis, enrolled in a pregnancy study.

This clone was observed once. The V gene is TRBV19, the J gene TRBJ1-5; tentatively, D is TRBD1 (5 bases). Between the trimmed V and J ends, which lost 7 bases and 4 bases, there was a span of 17 bases. From germline, CDR1 is LNHDA and CDR2 SQIVND (reference sequence). This CDR3 spans 15 amino acids. The CDR3 region has the DNA TGTGCCAGTACCGCAGGGCTTTTAAGAAATCAGCCCCAGCATTTT. Residues: CASTAGLLRNQPQHF.

The chain uses TRBV27 and TRBJ2-7, with TRBD2 identical over 11 bases. The CDR3 length is 16 residues. The germline CDR1 and CDR2 sequences are MNHEY and SMNVEV (reference sequence). V dropped 4 bases and J dropped 4; count of bases not matched to a gene: 9. The DNA of the CDR3 is TGTGCCAGCAGTTCCTTTAGCGGGAGGGTTTCGTACGAGCAGTACTTC. It codes for CASSSFSGRVSYEQYF.

This clone was recorded only once. The junction does not match germline at one end; this may be a read error. This sequence joins TRBV27 and TRBJ2-7; 8 bases agree with TRBD1. The CDR3 is made up of 14 amino acids. Looked up from germline, CDR1 is MNHEY and CDR2 is SMNVEV (reference sequence). In nucleotides, the CDR3 is TGTGCCAGCGGTTTATCAGGGGGCTGGGGCGAGCAGTACTTC. Its protein is CASGLSGGWGEQYF.

The chain recombines TRBV5-8 with TRBJ1-6; 7 bases agree with TRBD1. J lost 6 bases, V lost 5 bases, and 8 bases had no gene match. Germline assignment: CDR1 SGHTS and CDR2 YDEGEE. The CDR3 covers 15 residues. The CDR3 sequence: CASSSPGTVNSPLHF. The CDR3 DNA is TGTGCCAGCAGTTCCCCCGGGACAGTTAATTCACCCCTCCACTTT. Full variable domain (missing parts from reference TRBV5-8 and TRBJ1-6): EAGVTQSPTHLIKTRGQQATLRCSPISGHTSVYWYQQALGLGLQFLLWYDEGEERNRGNFPPRFSGRQFPNYSSELNVNALELEDSALYLCASSSPGTVNSPLHFGNGTRLTVT.

This chain joins TRBV19 and TRBJ2-7, with D perhaps matching TRBD1 (6 bases). V dropped 3 bases and J dropped 0 bases, with 6 bases sitting between them. The CDR3 sequence is 13 residues long. From germline, CDR1 is LNHDA and CDR2 SQIVND (reference sequence). The CDR3 bases are TGTGCCAGTAGTATGGGACACTCCTACGAGCAGTACTTC. The encoded protein is CASSMGHSYEQYF.